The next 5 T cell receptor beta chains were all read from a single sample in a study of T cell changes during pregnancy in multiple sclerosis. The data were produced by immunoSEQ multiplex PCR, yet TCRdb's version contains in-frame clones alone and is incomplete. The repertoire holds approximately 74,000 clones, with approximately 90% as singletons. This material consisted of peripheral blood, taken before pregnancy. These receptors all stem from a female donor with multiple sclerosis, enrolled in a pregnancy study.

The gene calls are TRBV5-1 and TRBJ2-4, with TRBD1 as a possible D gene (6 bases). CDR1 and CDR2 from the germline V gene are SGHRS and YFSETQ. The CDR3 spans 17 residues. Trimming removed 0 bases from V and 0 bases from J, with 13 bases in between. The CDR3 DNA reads TGCGCCAGCAGCTTGGGGACAGCATTTTTAGCCAAAAACATTCAGTACTTC. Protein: CASSLGTAFLAKNIQYF.

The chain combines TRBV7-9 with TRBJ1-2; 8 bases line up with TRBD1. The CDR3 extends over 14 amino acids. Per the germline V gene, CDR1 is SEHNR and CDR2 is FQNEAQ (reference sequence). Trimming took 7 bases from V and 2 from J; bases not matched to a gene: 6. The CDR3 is CASTTDRGNYGYTF. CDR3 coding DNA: TGTGCCAGCACCACTGACAGGGGAAACTATGGCTACACCTTC.

Written as DNA, the CDR3 is TGCGCCAGCAGCTTGGCTCCCCTTCTAGATCACACAGATACGCAGTATTTT. It codes for CASSLAPLLDHTDTQYF. The chain recombines TRBV5-1 with TRBJ2-3; D unclear. The CDR3 totals 17 residues. Between the trimmed V and J ends, which lost 0 bases and 2 bases, there was a span of 16 bases. CDR1 SGHRS and CDR2 YFSETQ come from the germline V gene.

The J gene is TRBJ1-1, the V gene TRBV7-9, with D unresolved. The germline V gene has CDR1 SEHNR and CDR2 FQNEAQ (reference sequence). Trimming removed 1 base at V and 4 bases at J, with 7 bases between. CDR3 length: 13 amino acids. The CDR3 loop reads CASSLEAGTEAFF. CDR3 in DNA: TGTGCCAGCAGCTTAGAGGCAGGCACTGAAGCTTTCTTT.

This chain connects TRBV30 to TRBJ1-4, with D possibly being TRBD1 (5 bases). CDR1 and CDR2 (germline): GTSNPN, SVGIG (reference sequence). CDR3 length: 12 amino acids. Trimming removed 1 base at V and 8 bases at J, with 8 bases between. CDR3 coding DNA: TGTGCCTGGAGTGACGGGGGAGAAAAACTGTTTTTT. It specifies CAWSDGGEKLFF.